The 32 T cell receptor beta chains in this list originate from one sample, sequenced in a study of T cells in localized non-small cell lung cancer. Sequenced by immunoSEQ multiplex PCR; TCRdb stores in-frame clones only, minus some. The sample yields about 14,000 clones, about 80% seen once. Sequenced here: peripheral blood, sampled before any cancer treatment. These receptors were obtained from a female donor at least 60 years old with stage I squamous cell lung carcinoma.

The CDR3 loop reads CASSQRGIGSPLHF. DNA of the CDR3: TGTGCCAGCAGCCAGAGAGGGATCGGATCACCCCTCCACTTT. The rearrangement uses TRBV14 and TRBJ1-6; no clear D. CDR1 and CDR2 from the germline V gene are SGHDN and FVKESK. Trimming stripped 3 bases from V and 10 bases from J, with 13 bases between. The CDR3 runs to 14 residues.

The CDR3 DNA reads TGTGCCAGCAGCCACGGGACAGGGGCCGGGGAGCTGTTTTTT. This gives the protein CASSHGTGAGELFF. The V call is TRBV25-1, the J call TRBJ2-2; 10 nucleotides agree with TRBD1. CDR3 length equals 14 residues. Germline loops: CDR1 MGHDK, CDR2 SYGVNS. The V gene end was trimmed by 6 bases and the J gene end by 6 bases; junction bases not matched to a gene: 4.

This chain links TRBV14 with TRBJ1-1; TRBD1 matches at 10 bases. Looked up from germline, CDR1 is SGHDN and CDR2 is FVKESK. V lost 4 bases to trimming and J lost 2 bases; unmatched junction nucleotides: 4. This CDR3 has 15 amino acids. The CDR3 DNA sequence: TGTGCCAGCAGCCTTCGGACAGGGGGAAACACTGAAGCTTTCTTT. This codes for CASSLRTGGNTEAFF.

This chain connects TRBV4-3 to TRBJ2-3, with 13 bases that match TRBD2. The CDR3 contains 19 residues. Germline CDR1 LGHNA, CDR2 YSLEER. Trimming took 1 base from V and 0 from J; bases not matched to a gene: 7. CDR3 in DNA: TGCGCCAGCAGCCAAGGAGGACTAGCGGGGGATTTGAGCACAGATACGCAGTATTTT. This encodes CASSQGGLAGDLSTDTQYF.

CDR3: CAISETHNTEAFF. CDR3 in DNA: TGTGCCATCAGTGAGACTCATAACACTGAAGCTTTCTTT. The chain links TRBV10-3 to TRBJ1-1; D is uncertain. Germline CDR1 is ENHRY and CDR2 is SYGVKD. The CDR3 is 13 amino acids. The ends were cut back, 2 bases at V and 2 bases at J, with 6 bases in the middle.

This chain connects TRBV6-1 to TRBJ1-1; unclear D gene. This CDR3 has 16 amino acids. Germline V CDR1 and CDR2: MNHNS, SASEGT. V shed 0 bases and J shed 5 bases, with 16 bases lying between them. This CDR3 reads CASSEARTVQGTEAFF. CDR3 DNA: TGTGCCAGCAGTGAAGCCAGGACGGTCCAAGGGACTGAAGCTTTCTTT.

The chain is built from TRBV19 and TRBJ2-3, with unresolved D. CDR1 and CDR2 from the germline V gene are LNHDA and SQIVND (reference sequence). The CDR3 runs to 16 residues. The V end lost 4 bases, the J end lost 2 bases, and 16 bases lay between the germline ends. The DNA of the CDR3 is TGTGCCAGTAGTACCCCGCTGGGGTCCCCCACAGATACGCAGTATTTT. This encodes CASSTPLGSPTDTQYF. The full variable domain, with the rest looked up from reference TRBV19 and TRBJ2-3, is DGGITQSPKYLFRKEGQNVTLSCEQNLNHDAMYWYRQDPGQGLRLIYYSQIVNDFQKGDIAEGYSVSREKKESFPLTVTSAQKNPTAFYLCASSTPLGSPTDTQYFGPGTRLTVL.

This chain connects TRBV15 to TRBJ1-2; 10 bases match TRBD1. Trimming removed 6 bases from V and 8 bases from J; junction bases left unmatched: 9. The CDR3 runs 14 residues. Per the germline V gene, CDR1 is LNHNV and CDR2 is YYDKDF (reference sequence). CDR3 amino acids: CATRSGTGADGYTF. DNA for the CDR3: TGTGCCACCAGAAGCGGGACAGGGGCGGACGGCTACACCTTC.

CDR3 sequence reads: CASSLALAGGTYNEQFF. CDR3 bases: TGTGCCAGCAGCTTAGCCCTAGCGGGGGGCACCTACAATGAGCAGTTCTTC. The V and J genes are TRBV7-6 and TRBJ2-1; 11 bases align to TRBD2. Germline V gene lookup returns CDR1 SGHVS and CDR2 FNYEAQ. The CDR3 totals 17 residues. Trimming cost V 0 bases and J 2 bases; bases outside gene matches: 3.

This chain connects TRBV19 to TRBJ1-2; D gene ambiguous. Trimming stripped 3 bases from V and 4 bases from J, with 12 bases between. There are 14 residues in the CDR3. The V gene's germline CDR1 is LNHDA and CDR2 SQIVND (reference sequence). The CDR3 DNA is TGTGCCAGTAGTATCGGAACAGAAGTCTATGGCTACACCTTC. This gives the protein CASSIGTEVYGYTF.

DNA for the CDR3: TGTGCCAGCAGTGAAAAGAGGGATGAAGCTTTCTTT. Amino acid sequence: CASSEKRDEAFF. V is TRBV6-1 and J is TRBJ1-1, with no clear D. Germline assignment: CDR1 MNHNS and CDR2 SASEGT. V shed 2 bases and J shed 7 bases, with 8 bases lying between them. This CDR3 has 12 residues.

The J gene is TRBJ1-2, the V gene TRBV29-1; 11 bases are shared with TRBD1. The CDR3 consists of 13 residues. In germline, CDR1 is SQVTM, CDR2 ANQGSEA. Trimming took 5 bases from V and 3 from J; bases not matched to a gene: 2. The CDR3 nucleotides are TGCAGCGTTAGGGGACAGGGGGACTATGGCTACACCTTC. Translated: CSVRGQGDYGYTF.

The chain employs TRBV29-1 and TRBJ2-5; TRBD1 agrees at 8 bases. There are 13 residues in the CDR3. The J segment lost 4 bases and the V segment lost 7 bases, leaving 8 bases of the junction unmatched. CDR1 SQVTM and CDR2 ANQGSEA come from the germline V gene. The CDR3 is CSAKQGVGETQYF. The CDR3 bases are TGCAGCGCAAAACAGGGGGTCGGAGAGACCCAGTACTTC.

This clone is classed as medium-sized. This chain joins TRBV30 and TRBJ1-1; no definite D call. V was cut by 4 bases and J by 1 base, with 4 bases left in between. The V gene's germline CDR1 is GTSNPN and CDR2 SVGIG (reference sequence). The CDR3 runs to 11 residues. The CDR3 nucleotides read TGTGCCTGGAATCGGAACACTGAAGCTTTCTTT. The encoded protein is CAWNRNTEAFF.

This clone has a handful of counts. The chain has TRBV7-8 and TRBJ2-7; weak D call: TRBD1 (5 bases). Trimming removed 5 bases at V and 5 bases at J, with 13 bases between. Germline-derived CDR1 and CDR2 are SGHVS and FQNEAQ. The length of the CDR3 is 13 residues. This CDR3 reads CASSPPKGDEQYF. CDR3 in DNA: TGTGCCAGCAGCCCCCCCAAAGGGGACGAGCAGTACTTC.

This chain uses TRBV5-1 with TRBJ1-1, with TRBD1 matching 8 bases. The V segment lost 4 bases and the J segment 3 bases; nucleotides outside the gene matches: 8. CDR1 is SGHRS and CDR2 is YFSETQ in the germline V gene. The CDR3 runs 15 residues. The CDR3, as DNA: TGCGCCAGCAGCGCGTGGACAGGGACTGACACTGAAGCTTTCTTT. Residues: CASSAWTGTDTEAFF.

This chain links TRBV5-6 with TRBJ2-1; the match to TRBD2 covers 7 bases. CDR3 length: 14 residues. V was clipped by 2 bases and J by 3 bases; unmatched bases: 2. Looked up from germline, CDR1 is SGHDT and CDR2 is YYEEEE. CDR3 in amino acids: CASSFRGVYNEQFF. The CDR3 DNA sequence: TGTGCCAGCAGCTTTCGGGGGGTCTACAATGAGCAGTTCTTC.

The chain couples TRBV7-9 to TRBJ1-4; 7 nucleotides line up with TRBD1. This CDR3 contains 15 residues. Germline V gene data show CDR1 as SEHNR and CDR2 as FQNEAQ (reference sequence). V trimming: 1 base; J trimming: 8 bases; junction bases outside the gene matches: 7. The CDR3 coding sequence is TGTGCCAGCAGCTTAGTCCCCCTGACAGGGGAAAAACTGTTTTTT. Encoded protein: CASSLVPLTGEKLFF.

The chain is built from TRBV10-2 and TRBJ2-7; D may be TRBD2 (7 bases). Per the germline V gene, CDR1 is WSHSY and CDR2 is SAAADI. The CDR3 has 15 amino acids. Trimming stripped 7 bases from V and 1 base from J, with 17 bases between. CDR3: CASISPGGLSYEQYF. CDR3 sequence (DNA): TGCGCCAGCATTTCACCCGGGGGGCTTTCCTACGAGCAGTACTTC.

V usage is TRBV28 and J usage is TRBJ1-1; D unresolved. Trimming took off 2 bases at V and 5 bases at J, with 12 bases between the two ends. From germline, CDR1 is MDHEN and CDR2 SYDVKM. The CDR3 is 14 amino acids. CDR3 sequence: CASSLGGKKTEAFF. The CDR3 nucleotides read TGTGCCAGCAGTTTAGGCGGCAAAAAAACTGAAGCTTTCTTT.

The genes are TRBV5-1 and TRBJ1-6; 7 bases are shared with TRBD1. The germline gives CDR1 SGHRS, CDR2 YFSETQ. With 0 bases clipped from V and 6 bases from J, the junction kept 6 bases outside the gene matches. The CDR3 is 16 residues long. The CDR3 DNA reads as TGCGCCAGCAGCTTGGCGTCGGGACAGACTAATTCACCCCTCCACTTT. This gives the protein CASSLASGQTNSPLHF.

This chain links TRBV20-1 with TRBJ2-7, with TRBD1 as a possible D gene (6 bases). Germline V gene sequence: CDR1 DFQATT, CDR2 SNEGSKA (reference sequence). V lost 6 bases and J lost 5, with 8 bases in between. This CDR3 has 10 residues. The CDR3 loop reads CSARGNEQYF. CDR3 DNA: TGCAGTGCCAGGGGCAACGAGCAGTACTTC.

This clone was observed a handful of times. This rearrangement joins TRBV4-3 to TRBJ1-4, with 9 nucleotides matching TRBD1. The CDR3 is 15 amino acids. Germline V gives CDR1 LGHNA, CDR2 YSLEER. V shed 0 bases, J shed 6 bases, and the junction held 2 bases outside the gene matches. CDR3 protein: CASSQEGQGHEKLFF. For the CDR3, the DNA is TGCGCCAGCAGCCAAGAAGGACAGGGGCATGAAAAACTGTTTTTT.

The chain joins TRBV7-2 to TRBJ2-5, with D possibly matching TRBD2 (5 bases). The CDR3 totals 16 residues. The V gene lost 1 base and the J gene lost 4 bases, with 16 bases spanning the gap. Germline V gives CDR1 SGHTA, CDR2 FQGNSA. The CDR3 spells CASSLVRGRSIETQYF. The CDR3 bases are TGTGCCAGCAGCTTAGTTCGGGGTCGGTCTATAGAGACCCAGTACTTC.

The chain couples TRBV5-1 to TRBJ2-7; 8 bases are a match to TRBD1. The V segment lost 4 bases and the J segment 2 bases; nucleotides outside the gene matches: 8. Germline lookup yields CDR1 SGHRS and CDR2 YFSETQ. This CDR3 comprises 15 residues. The CDR3 DNA is TGCGCCAGCAGCCCGACAGGGGCCTCAACCTACGAGCAGTACTTC. This sequence encodes CASSPTGASTYEQYF.

This rearrangement joins TRBV7-2 to TRBJ1-5; TRBD1 aligns across 8 bases. Germline CDR1 SGHTA, CDR2 FQGNSA. With 5 bases clipped from V and 1 base from J, the junction kept 4 bases outside the gene matches. The CDR3 runs to 15 residues. CDR3 protein: CASSAGGGSNQPQHF. For the CDR3, the DNA is TGTGCCAGCAGCGCAGGGGGCGGAAGCAATCAGCCCCAGCATTTT.

The chain is built from TRBV29-1 and TRBJ1-1; 8 nucleotides align to TRBD1. The germline CDR1 and CDR2 sequences are SQVTM and ANQGSEA. The V and J ends lost 3 bases and 9 bases, in that order; junction bases with no gene match: 6. The CDR3 loop spans 12 amino acids. As DNA, the CDR3 is TGCAGCGTTGAGACAGGGGTACGGAAAGCTTTCTTT. Translating it yields CSVETGVRKAFF.

The genes are TRBV7-2 and TRBJ2-2; 8 bases align to TRBD2. The CDR3 sequence is 15 residues long. V lost 4 bases to trimming and J lost 4 bases; unmatched junction nucleotides: 5. CDR1 and CDR2 from the germline V gene are SGHTA and FQGNSA. The CDR3 coding sequence is TGTGCCAGCAGCTCGGGACTAGAGGGCACCGGGGAGCTGTTTTTT. This sequence encodes CASSSGLEGTGELFF. Variable domain in full (rest from reference TRBV7-2 and TRBJ2-2): GAGVSQSPSNKVTEKGKDVELRCDPISGHTALYWYRQSLGQGLEFLIYFQGNSAPDKSGLPSDRFSAERTGGSVSTLTIQRTQQEDSAVYLCASSSGLEGTGELFFGEGSRLTVL.

V is TRBV4-3 and J is TRBJ1-2; TRBD1 matches 7 bases. From germline, CDR1 is LGHNA and CDR2 YSLEER. J was trimmed by 2 bases and V by 6 bases; bases with no gene match: 0. This CDR3 has 12 amino acids. CDR3 sequence: CASRGQNYGYTF. CDR3 coding DNA: TGCGCCAGCAGGGGACAGAACTATGGCTACACCTTC.

The V and J genes are TRBV2 and TRBJ2-2; the D is unclear. This CDR3 is 14 amino acids long. Germline lookup yields CDR1 SNHLY and CDR2 FYNNEI. V was shortened by 2 bases and J by 5 bases, with 9 bases between the two germline ends. The CDR3 spells CASSEKMATGELFF. As DNA, the CDR3 is TGTGCCAGCAGTGAAAAGATGGCTACCGGGGAGCTGTTTTTT.

The gene calls are TRBV5-6 and TRBJ2-1, with 10 bases identical to TRBD2. The V and J ends lost 1 base and 7 bases, in that order; junction bases with no gene match: 5. The germline V gene encodes CDR1 SGHDT and CDR2 YYEEEE. CDR3 size: 15 residues. The CDR3 DNA reads TGTGCCAGCAGCTTGACTAGCGGGGATCCTAATGAGCAGTTCTTC. Amino acid sequence: CASSLTSGDPNEQFF.

The chain couples TRBV11-2 to TRBJ1-1; D gene uncertain. Between the trimmed V and J ends, which lost 1 base and 8 bases, there was a span of 14 bases. Germline loops: CDR1 SGHAT, CDR2 FQNNGV. The CDR3 runs 14 residues. The CDR3 loop reads CASSLVSPREEAFF. The CDR3 DNA reads TGTGCCAGCAGCTTAGTTTCCCCTAGGGAGGAAGCTTTCTTT.